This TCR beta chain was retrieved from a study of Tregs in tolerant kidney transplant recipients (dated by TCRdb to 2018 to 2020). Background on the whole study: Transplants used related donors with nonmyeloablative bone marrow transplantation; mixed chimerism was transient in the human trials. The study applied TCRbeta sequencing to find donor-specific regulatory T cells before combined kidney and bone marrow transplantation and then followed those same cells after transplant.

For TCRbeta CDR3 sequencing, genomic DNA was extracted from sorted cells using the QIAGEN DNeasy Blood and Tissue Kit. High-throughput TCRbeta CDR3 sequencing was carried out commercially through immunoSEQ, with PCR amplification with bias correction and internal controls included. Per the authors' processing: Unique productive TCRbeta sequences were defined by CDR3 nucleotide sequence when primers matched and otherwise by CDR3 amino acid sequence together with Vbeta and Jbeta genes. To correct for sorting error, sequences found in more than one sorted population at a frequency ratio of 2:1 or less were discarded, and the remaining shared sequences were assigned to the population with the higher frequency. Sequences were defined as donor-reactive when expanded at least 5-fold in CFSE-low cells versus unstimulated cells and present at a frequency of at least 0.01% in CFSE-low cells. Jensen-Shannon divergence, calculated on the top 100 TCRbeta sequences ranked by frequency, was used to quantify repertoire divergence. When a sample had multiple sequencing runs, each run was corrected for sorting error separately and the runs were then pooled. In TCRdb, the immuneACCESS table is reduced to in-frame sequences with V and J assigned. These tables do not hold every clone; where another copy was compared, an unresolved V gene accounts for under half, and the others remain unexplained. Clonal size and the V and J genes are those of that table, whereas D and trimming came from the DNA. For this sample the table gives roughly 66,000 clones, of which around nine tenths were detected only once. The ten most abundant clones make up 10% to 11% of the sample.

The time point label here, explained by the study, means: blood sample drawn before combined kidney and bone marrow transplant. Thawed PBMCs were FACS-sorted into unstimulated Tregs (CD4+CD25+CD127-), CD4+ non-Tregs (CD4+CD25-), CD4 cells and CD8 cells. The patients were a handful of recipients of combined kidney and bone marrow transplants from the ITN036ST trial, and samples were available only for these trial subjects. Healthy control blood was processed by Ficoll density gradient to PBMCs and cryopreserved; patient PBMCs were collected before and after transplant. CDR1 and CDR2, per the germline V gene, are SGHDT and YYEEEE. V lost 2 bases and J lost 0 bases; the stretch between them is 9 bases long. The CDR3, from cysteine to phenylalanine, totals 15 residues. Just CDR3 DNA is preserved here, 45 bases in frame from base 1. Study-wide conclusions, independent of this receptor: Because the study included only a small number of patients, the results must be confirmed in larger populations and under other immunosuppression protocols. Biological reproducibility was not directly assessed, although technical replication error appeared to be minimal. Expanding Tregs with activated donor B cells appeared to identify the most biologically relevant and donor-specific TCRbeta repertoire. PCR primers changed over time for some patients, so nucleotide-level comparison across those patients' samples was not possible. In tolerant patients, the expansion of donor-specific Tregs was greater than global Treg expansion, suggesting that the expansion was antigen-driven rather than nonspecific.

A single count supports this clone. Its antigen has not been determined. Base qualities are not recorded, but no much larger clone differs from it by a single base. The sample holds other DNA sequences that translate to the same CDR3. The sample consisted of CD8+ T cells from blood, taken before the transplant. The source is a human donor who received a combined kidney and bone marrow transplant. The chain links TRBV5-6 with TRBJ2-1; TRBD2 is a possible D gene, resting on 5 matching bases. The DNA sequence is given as TGTGCCAGCAGCTTTTCGGGGAGCTCCTACAATGAGCAGTTCTTC. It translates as CASSFSGSSYNEQFF.